The TCR beta chain described here comes from a study of blood T cell repertoires in COVID-19. This CDR3 is built from 15 residues. Trimming stripped 0 bases from V and 1 base from J, with 8 bases between. Germline values: CDR1 SGHKS, CDR2 YYEKEE (reference sequence). The protocol was immunoSEQ multiplex PCR, while the TCRdb copy is restricted to in-frame clones and leaves out a portion. The data show 200,000 to 300,000 clones, with about 85% seen just once and approximately 2% held by the top ten. The chain employs TRBV5-5 and TRBJ1-5, with no clear D. Material: peripheral blood. This TCR was sampled from a man aged 25-40 years who had recovered from COVID-19. Here the CDR3 reads CASSLGGTSNQPQHF. The CDR3 DNA reads as TGTGCCAGCAGCTTGGGTGGCACCAGCAATCAGCCCCAGCATTTT. The variable domain in full, with the rest retrieved from reference TRBV5-5 and TRBJ1-5, is DAGVTQSPTHLIKTRGQQVTLRCSPISGHKSVSWYQQVLGQGPQFIFQYYEKEERGRGNFPDRFSARQFPNYSSELNVNALLLGDSALYLCASSLGGTSNQPQHFGDGTRLSIL.